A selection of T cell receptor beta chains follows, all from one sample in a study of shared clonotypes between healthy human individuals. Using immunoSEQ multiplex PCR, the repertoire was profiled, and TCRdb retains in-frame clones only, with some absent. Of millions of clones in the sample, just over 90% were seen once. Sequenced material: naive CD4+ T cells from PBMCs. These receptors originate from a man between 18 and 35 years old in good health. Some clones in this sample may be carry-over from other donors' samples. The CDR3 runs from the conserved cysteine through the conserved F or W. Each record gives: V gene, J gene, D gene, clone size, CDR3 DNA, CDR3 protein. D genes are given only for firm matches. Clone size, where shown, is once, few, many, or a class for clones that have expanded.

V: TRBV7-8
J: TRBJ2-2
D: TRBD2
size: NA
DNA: TGTGCCAGCAACCTTTGGGTGAAGCCGGGACTAGCGGGAGGAAACACCGGGGAGCTGTTTTTT
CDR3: CASNLWVKPGLAGGNTGELFF

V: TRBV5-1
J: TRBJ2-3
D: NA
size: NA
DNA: TGCGCCAGCAGCTTGCCAGCATTCGGCACAGATACGCAGTATTTT
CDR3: CASSLPAFGTDTQYF

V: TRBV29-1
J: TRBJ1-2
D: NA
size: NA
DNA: TGCAGCGTCGGGCTACCGGGCCCCCAGATGGGCACCTTC
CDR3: CSVGLPGPQMGTF

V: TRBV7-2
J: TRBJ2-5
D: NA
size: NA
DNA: TGTGCCAGCAGCCCTAAAAAGGCGTTGCAAGAGACCCAGTACTTC
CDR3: CASSPKKALQETQYF

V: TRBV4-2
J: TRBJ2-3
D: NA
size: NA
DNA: TGTGCCAGCAGCCAAGGGGGGGACAGCAGCACAGATACGCAGTATTTT
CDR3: CASSQGGDSSTDTQYF

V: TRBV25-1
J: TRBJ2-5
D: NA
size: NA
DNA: TGTGCCAGCAGTCGAGAGACCCAGTACTTC
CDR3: CASSRETQYF

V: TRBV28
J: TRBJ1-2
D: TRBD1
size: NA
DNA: TGTGCCAGCAGCAATCAGGGGGTGGGAGGCTACACCTTC
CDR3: CASSNQGVGGYTF

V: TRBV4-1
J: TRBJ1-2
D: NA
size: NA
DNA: TGCGCCAGCAGCCAAGACAGATCGGGCGCCTCGGTCTACACCTTC
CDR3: CASSQDRSGASVYTF

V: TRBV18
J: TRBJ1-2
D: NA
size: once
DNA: TGTGCCAGCTCAGCGATTGGGCCCCCGGGGTCCGGCTACACCTTC
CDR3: CASSAIGPPGSGYTF

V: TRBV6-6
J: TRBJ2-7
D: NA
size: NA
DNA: TGTGCCAGCAGTTACTCGGGCCGGGCAACCTACGAGCAGTACTTC
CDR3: CASSYSGRATYEQYF

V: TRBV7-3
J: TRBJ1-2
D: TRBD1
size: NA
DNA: TGTGCCAGCAGCCTAGACAGGGGTGGTGGCGGCTACACCTTC
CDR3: CASSLDRGGGGYTF

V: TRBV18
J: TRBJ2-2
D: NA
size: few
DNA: TGTGCCAGCTCACCACTGAGGGCCCGATCCGGGGAGCTGTTTTTT
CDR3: CASSPLRARSGELFF

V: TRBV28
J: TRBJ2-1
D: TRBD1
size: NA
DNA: TGTGCCAGCAGTTTGTCAGGGGGCCTCGGTGAGCAGTTCTTC
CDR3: CASSLSGGLGEQFF

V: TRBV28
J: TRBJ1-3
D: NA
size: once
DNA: TGTGCCAGCAGGGGACCCGGGACGGACGGAAACACCATATATTTT
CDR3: CASRGPGTDGNTIYF

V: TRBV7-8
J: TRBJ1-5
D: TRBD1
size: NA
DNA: TGTGCCAGCAGCCGGACAGGGGGCGGCCAGCCCCAGCATTTT
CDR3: CASSRTGGGQPQHF

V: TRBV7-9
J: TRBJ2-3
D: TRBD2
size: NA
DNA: TGTGCCAGCCCTGGTACGGGAGGGAGCACAGATACGCAGTATTTT
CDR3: CASPGTGGSTDTQYF

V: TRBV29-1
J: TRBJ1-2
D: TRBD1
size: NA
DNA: TGCAGCGTCCAGGGGGGCCACACCTTC
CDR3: CSVQGGHTF

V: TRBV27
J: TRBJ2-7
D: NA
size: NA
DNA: TGTGCCAGCAGACCCGCGGGGGCGAGACCCTACGAGCAGTACTTC
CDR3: CASRPAGARPYEQYF

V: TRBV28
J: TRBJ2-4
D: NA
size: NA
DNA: TGTGCCAGCAGTCCGGAAAACATTCAGTACTTC
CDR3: CASSPENIQYF

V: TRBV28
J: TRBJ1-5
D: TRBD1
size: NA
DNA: TGTGCCAGCAGGGACAGGACAAATCAGCCCCAGCATTTT
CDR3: CASRDRTNQPQHF

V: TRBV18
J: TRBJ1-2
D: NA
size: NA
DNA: TGTGCCAGCTCACCCACTATCAGGGATGGCTACACCTTC
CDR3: CASSPTIRDGYTF

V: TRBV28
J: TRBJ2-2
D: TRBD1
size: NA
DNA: TGTGCCGGACAGGGAGCTAACACCGGGGAGCTGTTTTTT
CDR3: CAGQGANTGELFF

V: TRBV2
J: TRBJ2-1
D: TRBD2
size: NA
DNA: TGTGCCAGCAAGGATGCGGGAGTTCCAACGGCTGAGCAGTTCTTC
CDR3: CASKDAGVPTAEQFF

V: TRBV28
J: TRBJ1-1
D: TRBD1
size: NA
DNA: TGTGCCAGCAAAGATAGACAGGGGGTATCTGAAGCTTTCTTT
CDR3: CASKDRQGVSEAFF

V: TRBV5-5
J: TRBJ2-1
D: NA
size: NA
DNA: TGTGCCAGCAGGACCGGGTCCTACAATGAGCAGTTCTTC
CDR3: CASRTGSYNEQFF

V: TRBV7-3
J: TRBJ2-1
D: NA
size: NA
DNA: TGTGCCAGCAGCTTAACTCCGGGACACCCCTACAATGAGCAGTTCTTC
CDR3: CASSLTPGHPYNEQFF

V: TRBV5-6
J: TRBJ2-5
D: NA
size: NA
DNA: TGTGCCAGCAGCTTGGGCGGATACTCGTACCAAGAGACCCAGTACTTC
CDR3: CASSLGGYSYQETQYF

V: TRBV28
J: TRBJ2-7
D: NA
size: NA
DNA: TGTGCCAGCAGTTTAGTCGTTTGGGGGGCTTCGTACGAGCAGTACTTC
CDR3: CASSLVVWGASYEQYF

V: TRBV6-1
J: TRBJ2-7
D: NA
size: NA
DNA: TGTGCCAGTGAAGACAGAGCCACCTACGAGCAGTACTTC
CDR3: CASEDRATYEQYF

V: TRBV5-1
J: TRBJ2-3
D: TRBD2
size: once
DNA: TGCGCCAGCACCCTTGGAGGCCTAGCGGGAGGGTTACCAGATACGCAGTATTTT
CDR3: CASTLGGLAGGLPDTQYF

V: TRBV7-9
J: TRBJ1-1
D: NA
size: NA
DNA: TGTGCCAGCAGCTTACTCAGGGTCTCTGAAGCTTTCTTT
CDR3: CASSLLRVSEAFF

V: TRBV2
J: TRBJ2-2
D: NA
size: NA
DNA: TGTGCCAGCAAAGGGGAGGCCTGGTTCACCGGGGAGCTGTTTTTT
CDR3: CASKGEAWFTGELFF

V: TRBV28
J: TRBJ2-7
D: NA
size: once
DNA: TGTGCCAGCAGTGGAACCGTCAAAGATTACGAGCAGTACTTC
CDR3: CASSGTVKDYEQYF

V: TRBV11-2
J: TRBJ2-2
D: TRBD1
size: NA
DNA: TGTGCCAGCAGCTTAGATGGTGGTAAGACAGGGGAGGCCGGGGAGCTGTTTTTT
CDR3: CASSLDGGKTGEAGELFF

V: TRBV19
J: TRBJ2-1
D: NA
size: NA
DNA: TGTGCCAGTAGTAGGAGCGGCGGGATCTCCTACAATGAGCAGTTCTTC
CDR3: CASSRSGGISYNEQFF

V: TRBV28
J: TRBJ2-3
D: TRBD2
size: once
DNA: TGTGCCAGCAGCCCCTGGGCACTAGCGGGAGGGCCCTCAGATACGCAGTATTTT
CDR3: CASSPWALAGGPSDTQYF

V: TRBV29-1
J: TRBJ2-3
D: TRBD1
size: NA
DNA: TGCAGCGTTGCTGAGTCGTCAGGGGGTAGGAATACGCAGTATTTT
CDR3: CSVAESSGGRNTQYF

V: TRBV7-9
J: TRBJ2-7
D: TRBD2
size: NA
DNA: TGTGCCAGCAGGCCAAGTGGACTAGCGGGCTCCTACGAGCAGTACTTC
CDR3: CASRPSGLAGSYEQYF

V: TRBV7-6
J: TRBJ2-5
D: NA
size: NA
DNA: TGTGCCAGCAGCTTCCCTGCGGAGACCCAGTACTTC
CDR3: CASSFPAETQYF

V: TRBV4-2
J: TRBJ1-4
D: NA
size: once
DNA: TGTGCCAGCAGCTCTGACAGGAGGAATGAAAAACTGTTTTTT
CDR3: CASSSDRRNEKLFF

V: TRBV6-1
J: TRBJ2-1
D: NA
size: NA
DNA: TGTGCCAGCAGTGAAGCGGACTACTTTGAGCAGTTCTTC
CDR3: CASSEADYFEQFF

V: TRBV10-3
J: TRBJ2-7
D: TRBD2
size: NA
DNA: TGTGCCATCAGTGAGTCTGTGGGAGGGCCCCCTAAAACCTACGAGCAGTACTTC
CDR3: CAISESVGGPPKTYEQYF

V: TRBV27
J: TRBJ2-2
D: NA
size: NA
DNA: TGTGCCAGCAGTTTATATGGTACAGGGGGGGACACCGGGGAGCTGTTTTTT
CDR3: CASSLYGTGGDTGELFF

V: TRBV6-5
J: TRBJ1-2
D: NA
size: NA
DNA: TGTGCCAGCAGTTACCTTAGGGGCGCAGCTAACTATGGCTACACCTTC
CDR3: CASSYLRGAANYGYTF

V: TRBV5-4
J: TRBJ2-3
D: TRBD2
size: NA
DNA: TGTGCCAGCAGCTTAGCGGGAGTATCAGATACGCAGTATTTT
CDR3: CASSLAGVSDTQYF

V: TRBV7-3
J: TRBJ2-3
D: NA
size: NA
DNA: TGTGCCAGCAGCTTAATTAGCTCTGATACGCAGTATTTT
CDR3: CASSLISSDTQYF

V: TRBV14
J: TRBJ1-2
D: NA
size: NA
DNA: TGTGCCAGCAGCCAAGCCACAGGGCCGGCTTCTGGCTACACCTTC
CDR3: CASSQATGPASGYTF

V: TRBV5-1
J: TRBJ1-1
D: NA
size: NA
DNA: TGCGCCAGCAGCTTGTACAGGAACACTGAAGCTTTCTTT
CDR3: CASSLYRNTEAFF